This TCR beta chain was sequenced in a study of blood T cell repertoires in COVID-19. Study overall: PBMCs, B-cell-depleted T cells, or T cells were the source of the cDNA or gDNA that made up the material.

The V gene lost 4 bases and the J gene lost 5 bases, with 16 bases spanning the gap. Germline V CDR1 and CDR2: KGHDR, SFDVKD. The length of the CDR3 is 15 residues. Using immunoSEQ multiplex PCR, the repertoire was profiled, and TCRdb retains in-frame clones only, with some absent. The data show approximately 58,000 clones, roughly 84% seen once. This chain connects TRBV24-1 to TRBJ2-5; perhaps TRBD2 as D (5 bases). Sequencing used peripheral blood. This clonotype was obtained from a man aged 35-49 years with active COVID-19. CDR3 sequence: CATSEPRGSRETQYF. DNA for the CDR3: TGTGCCACCAGTGAGCCTCGAGGGAGCAGGGAGACCCAGTACTTC.